This TCR beta chain is from a study of OX40 agonist ivuxolimab in advanced cancers. The wider study: Ivuxolimab, an agonist antibody against OX40 (CD134), was given to patients.

Turning to this clone: Its antigen is still unknown.

The length of the CDR3 is 16 residues. Germline V gene data show CDR1 as SGHNT and CDR2 as YENEEA. J gave up 3 bases and V 5 bases, and 4 bases lay outside the gene matches. General study points: Some of the nonresponding patients also showed low levels of normalized T-cell clonal expansion.

The method was immunoSEQ multiplex PCR; TCRdb's version includes in-frame clones alone and lacks a portion of them. The table has about 64,000 clones, approximately 82% seen once; the top ten hold around 5%. The sequenced sample was CD4+ or CD8+ T cells sorted from blood, obtained in a trial of the OX40 agonist ivuxolimab. The TCR originated in an adult with an advanced solid tumor such as melanoma, head and neck, liver or kidney cancer. The chain combines TRBV11-3 with TRBJ2-3; 14 nucleotides align to TRBD2. In DNA, the CDR3 is TGTGCCAGCAGCACGGGACTAGCGGGGGTAACAGATACGCAGTATTTT. Its translation is CASSTGLAGVTDTQYF.